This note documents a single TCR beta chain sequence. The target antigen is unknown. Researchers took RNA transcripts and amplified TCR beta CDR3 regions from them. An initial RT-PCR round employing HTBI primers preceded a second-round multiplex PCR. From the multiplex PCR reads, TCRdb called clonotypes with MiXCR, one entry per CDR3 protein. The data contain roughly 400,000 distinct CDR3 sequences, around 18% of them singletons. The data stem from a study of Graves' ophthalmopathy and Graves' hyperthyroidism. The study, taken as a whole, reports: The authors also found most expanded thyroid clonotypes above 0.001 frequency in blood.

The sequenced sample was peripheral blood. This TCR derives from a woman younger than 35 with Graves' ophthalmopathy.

The DNA for the CDR3 is TGTGCCAGCAGCTTGACTCCGGGACAGGGATATTCGGCTTTCTTT. This sequence encodes CASSLTPGQGYSAFF. The chain recombines TRBV7-3 with TRBJ1-1; TRBD1 agrees at 9 bases. Trimming took 3 bases from V and 11 from J; bases not matched to a gene: 13. Germline-derived CDR1 and CDR2 are SGHTA and FQGTGA. This CDR3 comprises 15 residues.